Listed below are T cell receptor beta chains from one sample, sequenced in a study of response to subunit inactivated influenza vaccine. TCRdb re-derived calls from the RT-PCR reads in MiXCR, one entry per CDR3 protein. Among more than 450,000 distinct CDR3 sequences listed, roughly 10% were seen once. These data were also filed under a second study, of T cells expressing NK-cell markers.

The sample consisted of PBMCs from blood, taken on the day of vaccination. The receptors derive from a man in his fifties or sixties who received an inactivated influenza vaccine. The CDR3 runs from the conserved cysteine through the conserved F or W. The D gene is left open where the match is weak. Not every row has a clone size; where given, it reads once, few, many or a size class.

CSAPRDLATQYF TGCAGTGCTCCCCGGGACCTCGCGACCCAGTACTTC . TRBV20-1 . TRBJ2-5
CASSPPVVAGGNEQFF TGTGCCAGCTCACCACCGGTGGTAGCGGGAGGCAATGAGCAGTTCTTC . TRBV18 TRBD2 TRBJ2-1
CSAPSYQGAHYNEQFF TGCAGTGCTCCTAGTTATCAGGGGGCCCACTACAATGAGCAGTTCTTC . TRBV20-1 TRBD1 TRBJ2-1
CASSADSGTWNSYEQYF TGTGCCAGCAGCGCGGACTCCGGGACATGGAATTCCTACGAGCAGTACTTC . TRBV9 . TRBJ2-7
CASSFDDNSPLHF TGTGCCAGCAGCTTCGACGATAATTCACCCCTCCACTTT . TRBV5-6 . TRBJ1-6
CASHTGQGRTDTQYF TGCGCCAGCCACACGGGACAGGGGAGAACAGATACGCAGTATTTT few TRBV5-1 TRBD1 TRBJ2-3
CSAREAGRLYNEQFF TGCAGTGCTAGGGAAGCCGGGAGACTATACAATGAGCAGTTCTTC few TRBV20-1 . TRBJ2-1
CASSPPSSGANVLTF TGCGCCAGCAGCCCCCCTTCCAGTGGGGCCAACGTCCTGACTTTC many TRBV5-1 . TRBJ2-6
CASSVTGTGELFF TGTGCCAGCAGTGTTACAGGGACCGGGGAGCTGTTTTTT few TRBV6-2/TRBV6-3 . TRBJ2-2
CASSPGTAGSPLHF TGTGCCAGCTCACCAGGGACAGCAGGTTCACCCCTCCACTTT many TRBV18 TRBD1 TRBJ1-6
CSVPGLAGGSYNEQFF TGCAGTGTCCCGGGACTAGCGGGAGGTTCCTACAATGAGCAGTTCTTC . TRBV20-1 TRBD2 TRBJ2-1
CASSALGGNYGYTF TGTGCCAGCAGCGCCCTGGGCGGTAACTATGGCTACACCTTC many TRBV9 . TRBJ1-2
CASSPPADYYEQYF TGTGCCAGCAGCCCCCCCGCAGACTACTACGAGCAGTACTTC . TRBV3-1 . TRBJ2-7
CASSQLLKSSGSYNEQFF TGTGCCAGCAGCCAACTATTAAAGTCGTCAGGCTCCTACAATGAGCAGTTCTTC few TRBV3-1 . TRBJ2-1
CASSSAGARTRGEQYF TGTGCCAGCAGTTCCGCGGGAGCGAGGACTAGGGGCGAGCAGTACTTC few TRBV12-3/TRBV12-4 TRBD2 TRBJ2-7
CASREHGETQYF TGCGCCAGCAGAGAACATGGGGAGACCCAGTACTTC . TRBV5-1 . TRBJ2-5
CASSHPDRKHYEQYF TGCGCCAGCAGCCACCCGGACAGGAAGCACTACGAGCAGTACTTC . TRBV4-1 TRBD1 TRBJ2-7
CASSTQGGKNIQYF TGCGCCAGCAGCACACAGGGGGGCAAAAACATTCAGTACTTC . TRBV5-1 TRBD1 TRBJ2-4
CASSSPGGSEKLFF TGTGCCAGCAGTTCGCCAGGGGGCTCTGAAAAACTGTTTTTT . TRBV12-3/TRBV12-4 TRBD1 TRBJ1-4
CASSLEVADTGELFF TGTGCCAGCAGCTTAGAAGTTGCAGACACCGGGGAGCTGTTTTTT . TRBV7-2 . TRBJ2-2
CASSRGTGYNEQFF TGTGCCAGCAGTCGCGGGACAGGGTACAATGAGCAGTTCTTC many TRBV27 TRBD1 TRBJ2-1
CASSLEDSSTDTQYF TGCGCCAGCAGCTTGGAGGACAGTAGCACAGATACGCAGTATTTT many TRBV5-1 . TRBJ2-3
CASSYDTGELFF TGTGCCAGCAGTTATGATACCGGGGAGCTGTTTTTT . TRBV2 . TRBJ2-2
CASSPRGGLDTQYF TGTGCCAGCAGCCCCCGGGGGGGGTTGGATACGCAGTATTTT . TRBV7-2 TRBD2 TRBJ2-3
CASSLIPGALEGEAFF TGCGCCAGCAGCTTGATTCCAGGGGCCCTCGAGGGCGAAGCTTTCTTT few TRBV5-1 . TRBJ1-1
CASSLFSGSLAGPGANVLTF TGTGCCAGCAGTTTATTCAGCGGCAGTCTGGCGGGACCTGGGGCCAACGTCCTGACTTTC few TRBV27 . TRBJ2-6
CASSSKKPSRGSTWGQETQYF TGTGCCAGCAGCTCAAAAAAGCCAAGCCGGGGTAGCACTTGGGGACAAGAGACCCAGTACTTC . TRBV13 . TRBJ2-5
CASSHTGSGTQYF TGTGCCAGCAGCCACACAGGGTCTGGGACCCAGTACTTC few TRBV14 . TRBJ2-5
CASSDLAGGPGDTQYF TGTGCCAGCAGCGACCTAGCGGGGGGGCCCGGCGATACGCAGTATTTT . TRBV28 TRBD2 TRBJ2-3